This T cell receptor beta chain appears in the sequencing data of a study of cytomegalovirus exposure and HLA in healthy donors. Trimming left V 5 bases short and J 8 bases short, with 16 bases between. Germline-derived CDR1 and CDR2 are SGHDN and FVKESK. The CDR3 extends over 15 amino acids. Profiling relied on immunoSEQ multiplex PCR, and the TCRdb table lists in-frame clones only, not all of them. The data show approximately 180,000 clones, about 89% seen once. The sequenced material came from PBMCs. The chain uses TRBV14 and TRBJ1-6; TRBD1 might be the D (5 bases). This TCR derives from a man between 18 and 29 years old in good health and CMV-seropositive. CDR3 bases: TGTGCCAGCAGCGCACTCGGACAAGGGGATTCACCCCTCCACTTT. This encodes CASSALGQGDSPLHF.